This is a list of T cell receptor beta chains from one sample in a study of T cells in Graves' hyperthyroidism and ophthalmopathy. TCRdb recomputed calls from the multiplex PCR reads with MiXCR, one row per CDR3 protein. The table has under 450,000 distinct CDR3 sequences, 15% to 18% seen once. The sample comprised blood. These receptor sequences come from a woman between 18 and 29 years old with Graves' hyperthyroidism. Each CDR3 is given with its conserved first and last residue. The D gene is left open where the match is weak. Rows may omit the clone size; those that give it use once, few, many or a size class.

clone_size: NA
v_call: TRBV6-6
j_call: TRBJ2-7
d_call: NA
cdr3_nt: TGTGCCAGCAGTTACTCCGGGGAATACGAGCAGTACTTC
cdr3_aa: CASSYSGEYEQYF

clone_size: many
v_call: TRBV18
j_call: TRBJ2-2
d_call: NA
cdr3_nt: TGTGCCAGCTCACCACCTGGACAGCGAAACACCGGGGAGCTGTTTTTT
cdr3_aa: CASSPPGQRNTGELFF

clone_size: many
v_call: TRBV27
j_call: TRBJ1-2
d_call: NA
cdr3_nt: TGTGCCAGCAGTCCCTCACGGTACTATGGCTACACCTTC
cdr3_aa: CASSPSRYYGYTF

clone_size: NA
v_call: TRBV20-1
j_call: TRBJ1-4
d_call: TRBD1
cdr3_nt: TGCAGTGCGCCAGACAGGGGACTCGGTGAAAAACTGTTTTTT
cdr3_aa: CSAPDRGLGEKLFF

clone_size: NA
v_call: TRBV7-2
j_call: TRBJ2-5
d_call: TRBD2
cdr3_nt: TGTGCCAGCAGCGGATCCCGGGGGGGGGCGGAGACCCAGTACTTC
cdr3_aa: CASSGSRGGAETQYF

clone_size: NA
v_call: TRBV20-1
j_call: TRBJ1-2
d_call: TRBD1
cdr3_nt: TGCAGTGCGGACCAGACAGGGTTCTATGGCTACACCTTC
cdr3_aa: CSADQTGFYGYTF

clone_size: NA
v_call: TRBV20-1
j_call: TRBJ2-3
d_call: TRBD1
cdr3_nt: TGCAGTGCTTTAAAAACACAGGGGGGCACAGATACGCAGTATTTT
cdr3_aa: CSALKTQGGTDTQYF

clone_size: many
v_call: TRBV7-3
j_call: TRBJ2-7
d_call: TRBD2
cdr3_nt: TGTGCCAGCAGCTTAAAGGGCGGGAGTGAGCAGTACTTC
cdr3_aa: CASSLKGGSEQYF

clone_size: many
v_call: TRBV7-2
j_call: TRBJ2-7
d_call: TRBD2
cdr3_nt: TGTGCCAGCAGCTCGGGACTAGCGAGAACCTACGAGCAGTACTTC
cdr3_aa: CASSSGLARTYEQYF

clone_size: many
v_call: TRBV6-1
j_call: TRBJ2-4
d_call: NA
cdr3_nt: TGTGCCAGCAGTTCTCTCAGACTCTCGAATGGGGACATTCAGTACTTC
cdr3_aa: CASSSLRLSNGDIQYF

clone_size: NA
v_call: TRBV20-1
j_call: TRBJ1-6
d_call: TRBD1
cdr3_nt: TGCAGTGCTAGAGAGCAGGGGGCCAATTCACCCCTCCACTTT
cdr3_aa: CSAREQGANSPLHF

clone_size: many
v_call: TRBV6-1
j_call: TRBJ1-5
d_call: TRBD1
cdr3_nt: TGTGCCAGCACCGGCCAGGGGGAGGATCAGCCCCAGCATTTT
cdr3_aa: CASTGQGEDQPQHF

clone_size: many
v_call: TRBV2
j_call: TRBJ1-3
d_call: TRBD1
cdr3_nt: TGTGCCAGCAGTCTAGGACAGGGAAGTGGAAACACCATATATTTT
cdr3_aa: CASSLGQGSGNTIYF

clone_size: many
v_call: TRBV11-1
j_call: TRBJ2-2
d_call: NA
cdr3_nt: TGTGCCAGCAGCTTAGGGGCCGCGGGGACCGGGGAGCTGTTTTTT
cdr3_aa: CASSLGAAGTGELFF

clone_size: many
v_call: TRBV3-1
j_call: TRBJ2-1
d_call: TRBD2
cdr3_nt: TGTGCCAGCAGCCAAGAAGTAGCGGGGTTTAGTGAGCAGTTCTTC
cdr3_aa: CASSQEVAGFSEQFF

clone_size: many
v_call: TRBV13
j_call: TRBJ1-6
d_call: NA
cdr3_nt: TGTGCCAGCAGCACAGGGACTTATAATTCACCCCTCCACTTT
cdr3_aa: CASSTGTYNSPLHF

clone_size: NA
v_call: TRBV5-1
j_call: TRBJ2-5
d_call: NA
cdr3_nt: TGCGCCAGCAGCTTGGTTTCGGCACTAGATAAAGAGACCCAGTACTTC
cdr3_aa: CASSLVSALDKETQYF

clone_size: NA
v_call: TRBV2
j_call: TRBJ2-7
d_call: NA
cdr3_nt: TGTGCCAGCAGTGAGGGTGGGTCGGCTTACGAGCAGTACTTC
cdr3_aa: CASSEGGSAYEQYF

clone_size: many
v_call: TRBV11-2
j_call: TRBJ2-3
d_call: NA
cdr3_nt: TGTGCCAGCAGCGGTCGGCAGGGATACACAGATACGCAGTATTTT
cdr3_aa: CASSGRQGYTDTQYF

clone_size: many
v_call: TRBV20-1
j_call: TRBJ2-7
d_call: TRBD2
cdr3_nt: TGCAGTGCAACCGGGACTAGAGGGATCTCCTACGAGCAGTACTTC
cdr3_aa: CSATGTRGISYEQYF

clone_size: many
v_call: TRBV27
j_call: TRBJ1-1
d_call: TRBD1
cdr3_nt: TGTGCCAGCAGTTCCAACAGGGGGCGGCCGAACGAAGCTTTCTTT
cdr3_aa: CASSSNRGRPNEAFF

clone_size: many
v_call: TRBV3-1
j_call: TRBJ2-7
d_call: NA
cdr3_nt: TGTGCCAGCAGCCAAGATCGGGCTAGCCGTTACGAGCAGTACTTC
cdr3_aa: CASSQDRASRYEQYF

clone_size: few
v_call: TRBV5-1
j_call: TRBJ1-5
d_call: NA
cdr3_nt: TGCGCCAGCAGGGGTGGGCGCAATCAGCCCCAGCATTTT
cdr3_aa: CASRGGRNQPQHF

clone_size: NA
v_call: TRBV27
j_call: TRBJ2-7
d_call: TRBD1
cdr3_nt: TGTGCCAGCAAACTGTCCGGGACAGGAGGCTACGAGCAGTACTTC
cdr3_aa: CASKLSGTGGYEQYF

clone_size: many
v_call: TRBV6-1
j_call: TRBJ2-3
d_call: TRBD2
cdr3_nt: TGTGCCAGCAGTGAAGAGCGGGGGGGCACAGATACGCAGTATTTT
cdr3_aa: CASSEERGGTDTQYF

clone_size: many
v_call: TRBV20-1
j_call: TRBJ2-1
d_call: TRBD2
cdr3_nt: TGCAGTGCCATGTCGGGACTAGCGGGGTACAATGAGCAGTTCTTC
cdr3_aa: CSAMSGLAGYNEQFF

clone_size: many
v_call: TRBV11-3
j_call: TRBJ2-2
d_call: TRBD2
cdr3_nt: TGTGCCAGCAGCTTAACAATATTCCGACTACTAGCGGGAACCGGGGAGCTGTTTTTT
cdr3_aa: CASSLTIFRLLAGTGELFF

clone_size: many
v_call: TRBV11-2
j_call: TRBJ1-2
d_call: TRBD1
cdr3_nt: TGTGCCAGCAGCCGGGACAGGGACTATGGCTACACCTTC
cdr3_aa: CASSRDRDYGYTF

clone_size: many
v_call: TRBV12-3/TRBV12-4
j_call: TRBJ2-2
d_call: NA
cdr3_nt: TGTGCCAGCAGCATCACTGGGGGTACCGGGGAGCTGTTTTTT
cdr3_aa: CASSITGGTGELFF

clone_size: few
v_call: TRBV27
j_call: TRBJ1-2
d_call: TRBD1
cdr3_nt: TGTGCCAGCAGTTCGTGGGGAAGGACAGGGGGCACTAACTATGGCTACACCTTC
cdr3_aa: CASSSWGRTGGTNYGYTF

clone_size: many
v_call: TRBV19
j_call: TRBJ2-1
d_call: TRBD2
cdr3_nt: TGTGCCAGTAGTTGGACTAGCGTACATGAGCAGTTCTTC
cdr3_aa: CASSWTSVHEQFF